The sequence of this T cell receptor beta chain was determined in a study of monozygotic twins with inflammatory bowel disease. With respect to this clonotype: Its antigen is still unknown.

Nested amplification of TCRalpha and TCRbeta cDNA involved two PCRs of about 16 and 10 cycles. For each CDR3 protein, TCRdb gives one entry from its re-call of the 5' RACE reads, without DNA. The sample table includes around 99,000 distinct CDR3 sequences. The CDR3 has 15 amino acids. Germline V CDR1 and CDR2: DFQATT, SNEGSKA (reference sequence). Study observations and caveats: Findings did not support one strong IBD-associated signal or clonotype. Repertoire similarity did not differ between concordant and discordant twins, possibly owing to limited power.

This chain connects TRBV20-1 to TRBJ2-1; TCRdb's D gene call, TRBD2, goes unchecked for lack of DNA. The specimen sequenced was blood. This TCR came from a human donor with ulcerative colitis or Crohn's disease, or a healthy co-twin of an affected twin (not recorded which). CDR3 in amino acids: CSADGLAASYNEQFF.